The source of this T cell receptor (beta chain) is a study of Ad26.COV2.S vaccination and SARS-CoV-2 variants (dated by TCRdb to the early 2020s). With regard to the full study: Donors in the vaccine arm were drawn from COV1001, a multicentre, randomized, double-blind, placebo-controlled phase I-IIa trial testing Ad26.COV2.S in healthy adults. Ad26.COV2.S was administered intramuscularly at 5 x 10^10 or 1 x 10^11 viral particles, either as a single shot or as two shots given 56 days apart. The specificity and breadth of SARS-CoV-2-reactive T cell receptors after Ad26.COV2.S vaccination were assessed by TCRbeta repertoire sequencing. A total of approximately 32 samples were included in the TCR-sequenced set, comprising approximately 20 Ad26.COV2.S vaccine recipients, 5 placebo recipients and 8 SARS-CoV-2 convalescent individuals. Trial participants were randomized into five groups of five, in which low-dose or high-dose Ad26.COV2.S was given once or twice, or placebo was given on both occasions. Throughout the experiments and outcome assessment, investigators stayed blinded to trial group allocation.

The paper's findings and limits, for the study overall: Non-spike TCR breadth was comparable between vaccine and placebo recipients, consistent with the vaccine containing only spike. Higher spike-specific TCR breadth was observed in Ad26.COV2.S recipients than in placebo recipients (P = 0.0014). The study was not powered for comparison of responses between vaccine doses or regimens. After vaccination, substantial breadth of spike-specific CD8+ and CD4+ T cell responses was reported. According to the authors, total T cell responses may have been underestimated by the TCR breadth and depth analyses.

The sample's treatment or condition label, decoded: about 20 received Ad26.COV2.S at low or high dose, single or two shots; roughly 5 received placebo; per-sample allocation not given. For vaccine and placebo recipients, repertoires were sequenced using samples collected on day 63 after the first injection. Between 29 July and 7 August 2020, Cohort 1b enrolled around 25 adults aged 18-55 years at one site in Boston, USA. As a vaccine, Ad26.COV2.S was a replication-incompetent adenovirus type 26 vector that expressed a prefusion-stabilized SARS-CoV-2 spike protein derived from the original Wuhan strain. As for this clone: Its target antigen remains unknown. Base qualities were left out, and no much larger clone turns up one base away.

The immunoSEQ Assay was the method used to sequence TCRbeta CDR3 regions. After extraction, genomic DNA underwent amplification by bias-controlled multiplex PCR, followed by high-throughput sequencing. Per the original workflow: To quantify the absolute abundance of every unique TCRbeta CDR3 region, sequences were collapsed and filtered. T cell fraction was estimated by normalizing TCRbeta template counts to usable DNA, with usable DNA measured through amplification of reference genes found in all nucleated cells. Repertoire TCRs were annotated as SARS-CoV-2-specific when V gene, CDR3 amino acid sequence and J gene were exactly matched to a known reactive TCR set. The reference SARS-CoV-2 TCR set was derived from MIRA and filtered for enrichment in COVID-19-positive ImmuneCODE repertoires, a step that removed public or cross-reactive TCRs. Using the MIRA antigens, annotated TCRs were further analysed by specific ORF or by position within an ORF. Breadth was defined as the number of annotated unique rearrangements divided by the total number of unique productive rearrangements, and depth was defined as the summed frequency of the annotated unique rearrangements. Group comparisons of TCR breadth used two-sided Wilcoxon rank-sum tests. TCRdb obtained this table from immuneACCESS and retained in-frame rearrangements with V and J assigned. These tables miss some clones; where compared with another copy, unresolved V genes account for less than half of the shortfall, and the remainder is unexplained. V and J calls and clone size are given by that table; D and trimming were obtained from the DNA. This sample has under 550,000 clones in its table, and 70% to 90% of those were observed once. 3.6% of the sample is taken by the ten largest.

The CDR3 sequence holds 16 residues, the cysteine and phenylalanine included. Just CDR3 DNA is preserved here, 48 bases in frame from base 1. Trimming takes 4 bases off V and 2 bases off J; junction bases not matched to a gene: 10. Reading the germline V gene (reference sequence) gives CDR1 SGHKS and CDR2 YYEKEE. The chain links TRBV5-5 with TRBJ1-2; TRBD1 fits 8 bases in the junction. The source is a person aged 18 to 59 who received the Ad26.COV2.S COVID-19 vaccine or a placebo. Here the sequenced sample was peripheral blood, taken in a trial of Ad26.COV2.S vaccine versus placebo. The CDR3 reads CASSPPRTGMNYGYTF. The DNA reads TGTGCCAGCAGCCCCCCTCGGACAGGGATGAACTATGGCTACACCTTC.